One and the same sample provided the 23 T cell receptor beta chains below, sequenced in a study of CD8 T cells in ankylosing spondylitis. Study results and caveats: Seemingly characteristic of ankylosing spondylitis blood was a TCR beta motif consisting of roughly 8 highly homologous variants.

Antigens for these TCRs are unknown. TCRdb redid the calling of the 5' RACE reads with MiXCR, one entry per CDR3 protein. In the table there are fewer than 550,000 distinct CDR3 sequences, less than 6% of which are singletons. Sequenced sample: blood, either unsorted or a sorted T cell fraction (not recorded which). These receptors were obtained from a male donor with ankylosing spondylitis.

This clonotype was observed many times. The J gene is TRBJ2-7, the V gene TRBV29-1; D is uncertain. Germline V gives CDR1 SQVTM, CDR2 ANQGSEA. CDR3 length: 12 residues. The ends were cut back, 4 bases at V and 1 base at J, with 8 bases in the middle. CDR3: CSVVPDSYEQYF. As DNA, the CDR3 is TGCAGCGTTGTCCCCGATTCCTACGAGCAGTACTTC.

This clonotype was counted at least ten times. The chain is built from TRBV29-1 and TRBJ2-5, with TRBD1 as a possible D gene (6 bases). Germline CDR1 SQVTM, CDR2 ANQGSEA. V gave up 5 bases and J gave up 5 bases, with 21 bases separating them. The CDR3 has 15 residues. The CDR3 nucleotides read TGCAGCGTTTATCCCGGGACACTCTCGGGGGAGACCCAGTACTTC. It is translated as CSVYPGTLSGETQYF.

Ten or more counts support this clonotype. This rearrangement joins TRBV7-9 to TRBJ1-6, with 7 bases identical to TRBD1. The V gene end was trimmed by 4 bases and the J gene end by 9 bases; junction bases not matched to a gene: 6. The CDR3 runs to 14 residues. In germline, CDR1 is SEHNR, CDR2 FQNEAQ (reference sequence). CDR3 sequence reads: CASSYQGEGSPLHF. The CDR3 DNA follows: TGTGCCAGCAGCTACCAGGGGGAGGGTTCACCCCTCCACTTT.

The sample holds many counts of this clonotype. DNA for the CDR3: TGCGCCAGCACCCGTCGGGGGGGTTTAGGGCCCGCGGACGAGCAGTACTTC. Residues: CASTRRGGLGPADEQYF. The J gene is TRBJ2-7, the V gene TRBV5-1, with 8 bases matching TRBD2. The CDR3 totals 17 residues. Germline-derived CDR1 and CDR2 are SGHRS and YFSETQ. J was trimmed by 5 bases and V by 6 bases; bases with no gene match: 19.

Many counts were recorded for this clonotype. The V and J genes are TRBV10-2 and TRBJ1-1; D is perhaps TRBD1 (6 bases). The ends were cut back, 6 bases at V and 5 bases at J, with 13 bases in the middle. This CDR3 has 13 residues. Germline lookup yields CDR1 WSHSY and CDR2 SAAADI. CDR3 nucleotide sequence: TGCGCCAGCAGGGACAGTTGGGGGACTGAAGCTTTCTTT. Translated: CASRDSWGTEAFF.

This clonotype was detected many times. The chain employs TRBV12-3 or TRBV12-4 and TRBJ2-5; D gene unclear. V lost 3 bases to trimming and J lost 5 bases, with 10 bases between them. CDR3 size: 13 residues. Written as DNA, the CDR3 is TGTGCCAGCAGTTTCTCAGGACGGGAGACCCAGTACTTC. Protein product: CASSFSGRETQYF.

This clonotype was seen repeatedly, ten times or more. This chain joins TRBV29-1 and TRBJ2-7; maybe TRBD1 (5 bases). CDR3 size: 12 residues. Germline V gene sequence: CDR1 SQVTM, CDR2 ANQGSEA. V lost 6 bases, J lost 1 base, and 10 bases lay in between. CDR3 nucleotide sequence: TGCAGCGTGATGACAGCATCCTACGAGCAGTACTTC. The encoded protein is CSVMTASYEQYF.

This clonotype was observed a handful of times. The chain combines TRBV7-2 with TRBJ1-6; the D gene is possibly TRBD1 (6 bases). V was cut by 3 bases and J by 5 bases, with 11 bases left in between. This CDR3 region has 15 residues. CDR1 and CDR2 from the germline V gene are SGHTA and FQGNSA. The CDR3 loop reads CASSLGAFNNSPLHF. The CDR3 DNA follows: TGTGCCAGCAGCTTGGGGGCATTTAATAATTCACCCCTCCACTTT. The whole variable domain, remainder taken from reference TRBV7-2 and TRBJ1-6, is GAGVSQSPSNKVTEKGKDVELRCDPISGHTALYWYRQSLGQGLEFLIYFQGNSAPDKSGLPSDRFSAERTGGSVSTLTIQRTQQEDSAVYLCASSLGAFNNSPLHFGNGTRLTVT.

This clonotype was found many times. The chain links TRBV29-1 to TRBJ2-3; tentatively, D is TRBD1 (5 bases). The CDR3 is 13 amino acids. Trimming removed 3 bases from V and 2 bases from J, with 9 bases in between. Germline V gene sequence: CDR1 SQVTM, CDR2 ANQGSEA. In DNA form, the CDR3 reads TGCAGCGTTGACCGACAGACCACAGATACGCAGTATTTT. Translation gives CSVDRQTTDTQYF.

The rearrangement uses TRBV6-5 and TRBJ2-1; 14 bases align to TRBD2. V was clipped by 2 bases and J by 12 bases; unmatched bases: 12. Germline V gives CDR1 MNHEY, CDR2 SVGAGI. CDR3 length: 17 residues. CDR3 in amino acids: CASSYHPGTSGSGSQFF. The CDR3 coding sequence is TGTGCCAGCAGTTACCACCCCGGGACTAGCGGGAGCGGTTCGCAGTTCTTC.

With regard to this clonotype: Compared with germline, one end of the junction differs, possibly owing to a read error. The chain carries TRBV11-2 and TRBJ1-3; D is possibly TRBD1 (5 bases). CDR1 is SGHAT, CDR2 FQNNGV, per germline. The CDR3 is 15 residues long. CDR3 coding DNA: TGTGTCAGCAGCTCCCGGGGGTCTTCTGGAAACACCATATATTTT. This encodes CVSSSRGSSGNTIYF.

This clonotype was picked up many times. The chain recombines TRBV12-3 or TRBV12-4 with TRBJ1-1; 9 positions agree with TRBD1. CDR3 length equals 16 residues. V trimming: 6 bases; J trimming: 4 bases; junction bases outside the gene matches: 12. The CDR3 region has the DNA TGTGCCAGCAGCCCCTACCGACAGGGGGGGGGCACTGAAGCTTTCTTT. Encoded protein: CASSPYRQGGGTEAFF.

There are a few counts of this clonotype. This chain connects TRBV7-3 to TRBJ2-6; D not resolved. The CDR3 has 16 amino acids. With 5 bases removed from V and 0 bases from J, the gap between germline ends came to 11 bases. Germline V gene sequence: CDR1 SGHTA, CDR2 FQGTGA. CDR3 sequence: CASSPNFYSGANVLTF. CDR3 DNA: TGTGCCAGCAGCCCGAACTTTTACTCTGGGGCCAACGTCCTGACTTTC.

At least ten counts were recorded for this clonotype. The chain has TRBV5-1 and TRBJ1-1, with a tentative D call TRBD1 (5 bases). CDR1 and CDR2 (germline): SGHRS, YFSETQ. The ends were cut back, 3 bases at V and 2 bases at J, with 14 bases in the middle. This CDR3 has 15 amino acids. Here the CDR3 reads CASSSRDRFNTEAFF. In DNA, the CDR3 is TGCGCCAGCAGCTCTCGTGACAGATTCAACACTGAAGCTTTCTTT.

Ten or more counts support this clonotype. CDR3 residues: CASSPHRQGRTDTQYF. DNA of the CDR3: TGTGCCAGCAGTCCTCATAGACAGGGAAGGACAGATACGCAGTATTTT. The J gene is TRBJ2-3, the V gene TRBV28, with TRBD1 identical over 7 bases. This CDR3 is built from 16 residues. V shed 5 bases and J 3 bases; nucleotides not matched to a gene: 11. Germline assignment: CDR1 MDHEN and CDR2 SYDVKM.

This clonotype was seen at least ten times. This chain links TRBV20-1 with TRBJ2-1, with a possible D match to TRBD1 (6 bases). The CDR3 is 13 residues long. Germline V gene data show CDR1 as DFQATT and CDR2 as SNEGSKA (reference sequence). V was cut by 6 bases and J by 4 bases, with 13 bases left in between. CDR3 loop: CSALRGNYNEQFF. The DNA for the CDR3 is TGCAGTGCCCTGAGGGGGAATTACAATGAGCAGTTCTTC.

A few counts support this clonotype. V usage is TRBV11-1 and J usage is TRBJ2-7; 9 bases match TRBD1. The trim removed 6 bases at V and 3 bases at J, leaving 21 bases unmatched. The CDR3 has 19 residues. CDR1 and CDR2 from the germline V gene are SGHAT and FQDESV (reference sequence). CDR3 sequence: CASSLGAGTGKTRDYEQYF. CDR3 coding DNA: TGTGCCAGCAGTCTGGGGGCCGGGACAGGGAAAACTCGGGACTACGAGCAGTACTTC.

This clonotype was detected ten times or more. The chain joins TRBV7-9 to TRBJ2-7; D is unresolved. This CDR3 is 13 amino acids long. Germline V CDR1 and CDR2: SEHNR, FQNEAQ (reference sequence). V was trimmed by 6 bases and J by 2 bases, leaving 11 bases between them. The CDR3 loop is CASSQGPAYEQYF. In nucleotides, the CDR3 is TGTGCCAGCAGTCAAGGCCCGGCCTACGAGCAGTACTTC.

There are many counts of this clonotype. The gene calls are TRBV20-1 and TRBJ2-7; no clear D gene. V shed 5 bases and J shed 4 bases, with 12 bases lying between them. The CDR3 is made up of 12 amino acids. Germline CDR1 reads DFQATT; CDR2 reads SNEGSKA (reference sequence). This chain's CDR3 is CSARSSVYEQYF. Here the CDR3 DNA reads TGCAGTGCTCGCTCCTCAGTTTACGAGCAGTACTTC.

There are many counts of this clonotype. This rearrangement joins TRBV15 to TRBJ1-6, with 7 bases identical to TRBD1. V lost 3 bases and J lost 9; bases outside the gene matches: 5. The CDR3 covers 14 residues. The V gene's germline CDR1 is LNHNV and CDR2 YYDKDF (reference sequence). The CDR3 nucleotides are TGTGCCACCAGCAGGGCCAACAGGGGTTCACCCCTCCACTTT. Its translation is CATSRANRGSPLHF.

This clonotype was found many times. This chain connects TRBV6-5 to TRBJ2-5; perhaps D is TRBD1 or TRBD2 (6 bases each). The length of the CDR3 is 13 residues. Trimming shortened V by 4 bases and J by 7 bases, and 13 bases separated the two germline ends. Germline CDR1 MNHEY, CDR2 SVGAGI. DNA for the CDR3: TGTGCCAGCAGTTTTGGGGGGCACGGGACCCAGTACTTC. Protein: CASSFGGHGTQYF.

This clonotype was seen a few times. This chain links TRBV30 with TRBJ1-1; D possibly corresponds to TRBD1 (5 bases). Germline CDR1 GTSNPN, CDR2 SVGIG (reference sequence). V was pared by 3 bases and J by 6 bases, with 11 bases between. The CDR3 totals 12 residues. The CDR3 DNA is TGTGCCTGGAGGTCAGGGCGCTCTGAAGCTTTCTTT. It translates to CAWRSGRSEAFF. Combining the CDR3 with reference TRBV30 and TRBJ1-1 gives the whole variable domain SQTIHQWPATLVQPVGSPLSLECTVEGTSNPNLYWYRQAAGRGLQLLFYSVGIGQISSEVPQNLSASRPQDRQFILSSKKLLLSDSGFYLCAWRSGRSEAFFGQGTRLTVV.

This clonotype was picked up a small number of times. V gene TRBV27 combines with J gene TRBJ2-1; 15 bases align to TRBD2. CDR3 length equals 18 residues. Germline V gives CDR1 MNHEY, CDR2 SMNVEV (reference sequence). Trimming cost V 4 bases and J 3 bases; bases outside gene matches: 7. Here the CDR3 DNA reads TGTGCCAGCAGTTCCTGGACTAGCGGGAGGGCCGGCTACAATGAGCAGTTCTTC. Protein: CASSSWTSGRAGYNEQFF.